This note documents a single T cell receptor beta chain sequence. Its antigen remains unknown. PCR involved 60 Vbeta and 13 Jbeta primers. Clones were sequenced by immunoSEQ multiplex PCR, and TCRdb holds only the in-frame ones, with some missing. The sample holds under 200,000 clones, 70% to 80% seen once. This sample is part of a study of cytomegalovirus exposure and HLA in healthy donors. Study results and caveats: A later analysis showed TCR association rates differing by HLA locus, peaking at DRB1 and lowest at HLA-C. Later analysis demonstrated an association between a missense DCLRE1C variant and TCR beta V- and J-gene trimming.

Trimming cost V 0 bases and J 7 bases, with 11 bases left between them. Germline values: CDR1 SGHRS, CDR2 YFSETQ. The CDR3 consists of 14 residues. The specimen sequenced was PBMCs. The chain recombines TRBV5-1 with TRBJ2-1; D perhaps matches TRBD1 (6 bases). The clonotype was recovered from a woman in her 40s in good health and CMV-seronegative. The DNA of the CDR3 is TGCGCCAGCAGCTTGGACAGGGTGGGGAATGAGCAGTTCTTC. This gives the protein CASSLDRVGNEQFF. The whole variable domain, filled in from reference TRBV5-1 and TRBJ2-1, reads KAGVTQTPRYLIKTRGQQVTLSCSPISGHRSVSWYQQTPGQGLQFLFEYFSETQRNKGNFPGRFSGRQFSNSRSEMNVSTLELGDSALYLCASSLDRVGNEQFFGPGTRLTVL.